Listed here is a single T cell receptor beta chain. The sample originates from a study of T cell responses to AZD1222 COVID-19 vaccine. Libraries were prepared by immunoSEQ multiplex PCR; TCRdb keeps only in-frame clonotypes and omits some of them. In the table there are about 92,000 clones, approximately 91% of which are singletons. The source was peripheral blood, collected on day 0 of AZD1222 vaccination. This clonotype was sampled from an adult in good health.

The CDR3 DNA sequence: TGCAGCGTTGGGGACGGCAATCAGCCCCAGCATTTT. Its protein is CSVGDGNQPQHF. The gene calls are TRBV29-1 and TRBJ1-5, with D tentatively TRBD1 (5 bases). V lost 4 bases and J 2 bases, leaving 6 bases between the germline ends. The germline V gene has CDR1 SQVTM and CDR2 ANQGSEA. The CDR3 contains 12 residues.